The 4 T cell receptor beta chains reported below all come from one sample, sequenced in a study of spatial heterogeneity in lung cancer. TCRdb re-called the 5' RACE reads through MiXCR, storing one row per CDR3 protein. Of more than 95,000 distinct CDR3 sequences listed, over 9% are singletons. The time point is: blood at routine non-recurrence follow-up after resection. The input material, whole RNA from tumor, nontumor lung or frozen PBMC, was sequenced unsorted. The sample consisted of PBMCs, taken at follow-up. The receptors were sampled from a male donor with early-stage non-small cell lung cancer.

This clonotype was observed at least ten times. This chain joins TRBV25-1 and TRBJ2-1, with 8 bases identical to TRBD2. Germline CDR1 is MGHDK and CDR2 is SYGVNS. This CDR3 region has 15 residues. With 0 bases clipped from V and 6 bases from J, the junction kept 4 bases outside the gene matches. CDR3 DNA sequence: TGTGCCAGCAGTGAATACCCTAGCGGGTCCAATGAGCAGTTCTTC. The encoded protein is CASSEYPSGSNEQFF.

This chain links TRBV28 with TRBJ2-7, with 9 nucleotides matching TRBD2. The CDR3 is 15 residues long. Germline V lookup: CDR1 MDHEN, CDR2 SYDVKM. J was trimmed by 11 bases and V by 7 bases; bases with no gene match: 18. Here the CDR3 reads CASTPLGAGGPIKYF. Written as DNA, the CDR3 is TGTGCCAGCACCCCATTGGGGGCGGGGGGGCCGATCAAGTACTTC.

The gene calls are TRBV6-2 or TRBV6-3 and TRBJ2-2; D assignment may be TRBD1 or TRBD2 (5 bases each). Germline V gene data show CDR1 as MNHEY and CDR2 as SVGEGT. The CDR3 spans 17 residues. Trimming left V 2 bases short and J 0 bases short, with 13 bases between. The CDR3 DNA is TGTGCCAGCAGTTACCTCAGGGACGGACCGAACACCGGGGAGCTGTTTTTT. It codes for CASSYLRDGPNTGELFF.

This clonotype was recorded a few times. The V gene is TRBV7-2, the J gene TRBJ1-2; 7 positions match TRBD1. Germline CDR1 reads SGHTA; CDR2 reads FQGNSA. V dropped 6 bases and J dropped 1; count of bases not matched to a gene: 11. The CDR3 is 16 amino acids. This CDR3 reads CASSVVRTGGNYGYTF. In DNA form, the CDR3 reads TGTGCCAGCAGTGTGGTCAGGACAGGCGGTAACTATGGCTACACCTTC. The entire variable domain, with the rest obtained from reference TRBV7-2 and TRBJ1-2, is as follows: GAGVSQSPSNKVTEKGKDVELRCDPISGHTALYWYRQSLGQGLEFLIYFQGNSAPDKSGLPSDRFSAERTGGSVSTLTIQRTQQEDSAVYLCASSVVRTGGNYGYTFGSGTRLTVV.